This record covers a single T cell receptor (beta chain). The antigen it recognizes is unknown. Nothing much larger sits one base from this clone, and base qualities are not available. The sample originates from a study of T cell changes during pregnancy in multiple sclerosis (dated by TCRdb to the late 2010s). Turning to the overall study: Changes in the T cell repertoire over the course of pregnancy were examined in this study in women with multiple sclerosis.

V was cut back by 1 base and J by 0 bases, leaving a gap of 7 bases between them. Spanning cysteine to phenylalanine, the CDR3 consists of 15 amino acids. The DNA shown is the 45-base CDR3, in frame from base 1. CDR1 and CDR2 are drawn from the germline V gene: SGHNT, YENEEA. The method behind the library was the immunoSEQ multiplex PCR assay. In TCRdb, the immuneACCESS table is reduced to in-frame sequences with V and J assigned. These tables do not hold every clone; where another copy was compared, an unresolved V gene accounts for under half, and the others remain unexplained. The sample contains tens of thousands of clones, roughly 91% of them found a single time. The ten largest clones take up approximately 0.99% of the sample.

This specimen consisted of peripheral blood, obtained in the first trimester of pregnancy. The chain employs TRBV11-3 and TRBJ2-1, with no confident D gene call. This TCR came from a female donor with multiple sclerosis, enrolled in a pregnancy study. This receptor has the CDR3 CASSLGQSSYNEQFF. The sequenced DNA: TGTGCCAGCAGCTTAGGGCAAAGCTCCTACAATGAGCAGTTCTTC.